The 3 T cell receptor beta chains listed next were all sequenced from one sample in a study of blood T cell repertoires in COVID-19. Assay: immunoSEQ multiplex PCR; the TCRdb copy retains only in-frame clones and omits some. The data show about 220,000 clones, approximately 84% seen once. Sample: peripheral blood. Every receptor here comes from a woman aged 25 to 39 who had recovered from COVID-19.

V gene TRBV27 combines with J gene TRBJ2-1; 9 positions agree with TRBD2. CDR3 length: 16 amino acids. V was clipped by 5 bases and J by 1 base; unmatched bases: 6. CDR1 MNHEY and CDR2 SMNVEV come from the germline V gene (reference sequence). Here the CDR3 DNA reads TGTGCCAGCAGTCAAGATAGCGGGGGTTCCTACAATGAGCAGTTCTTC. This encodes CASSQDSGGSYNEQFF.

The V and J genes are TRBV19 and TRBJ1-4; weak D call: TRBD1 (5 bases). Deletions cut 7 bases from V and 13 bases from J, with 13 bases between. Germline loops: CDR1 LNHDA, CDR2 SQIVND (reference sequence). This CDR3 comprises 11 residues. The CDR3 DNA sequence: TGTGCCAGTACCCTAGGGAGGGGACTGTTTTTT. The encoded protein is CASTLGRGLFF. The variable domain in full, with the rest retrieved from reference TRBV19 and TRBJ1-4, is DGGITQSPKYLFRKEGQNVTLSCEQNLNHDAMYWYRQDPGQGLRLIYYSQIVNDFQKGDIAEGYSVSREKKESFPLTVTSAQKNPTAFYLCASTLGRGLFFGSGTQLSVL.

The chain carries TRBV6-5 and TRBJ2-2, with D hard to call. Germline CDR1 and CDR2: MNHEY and SVGAGI. V lost 5 bases and J 5 bases, leaving 12 bases between the germline ends. This CDR3 comprises 14 residues. The CDR3 is CASSKSEETGELFF. The CDR3 DNA reads TGTGCCAGCAGTAAGTCTGAGGAGACCGGGGAGCTGTTTTTT.